The present entry profiles one T cell receptor beta chain with its context. Antigen unknown. This entry comes from a study of T cell responses to AZD1222 COVID-19 vaccine. Germline loops: CDR1 SGHNT, CDR2 YYREEE (reference sequence). The junction had 8 bases not matched to a gene; V was cut back by 0 bases and J by 4 bases. The CDR3 spans 17 residues. Only in-frame clones appear in the TCRdb table, and some are missing; sequencing was by immunoSEQ multiplex PCR. The sample lists 150,000 or so clones, about 93% occurring once. Regarding the study as a whole: Spike-specific TCR breadth and depth grew following two AZD1222 doses.

The sample in question was peripheral blood, obtained on day 0 of AZD1222 vaccination. The chain combines TRBV5-4 with TRBJ2-5; 11 nucleotides match TRBD1. The sequence was collected from an adult in good health. CDR3 amino acids: CASSLGGQGAGIETQYF. CDR3 sequence (DNA): TGTGCCAGCAGCTTGGGCGGACAGGGGGCGGGAATAGAGACCCAGTACTTC.